This TCR beta chain was profiled in a study of T cell changes during pregnancy in multiple sclerosis. Generated by immunoSEQ multiplex PCR, the TCRdb table keeps only in-frame clones and is missing some. The sample yields 68,000 or so clones, about 89% seen once. The specimen comprised peripheral blood, sampled in the second trimester of pregnancy. This sequence originates from a female donor with multiple sclerosis, enrolled in a pregnancy study.

CDR3 sequence: CASGEQANNEQFF. As DNA, the CDR3 is TGTGCCAGCGGGGAACAGGCTAACAATGAGCAGTTCTTC. This chain connects TRBV7-9 to TRBJ2-1, with D perhaps matching TRBD1 (5 bases). V was trimmed by 8 bases and J by 5 bases, leaving 13 bases between them. CDR1 SEHNR and CDR2 FQNEAQ come from the germline V gene (reference sequence). CDR3 length equals 13 residues. Using reference TRBV7-9 and TRBJ2-1 for the parts outside the CDR3, the full variable domain is DTGVSQNPRHKITKRGQNVTFRCDPISEHNRLYWYRQTLGQGPEFLTYFQNEAQLEKSRLLSDRFSAERPKGSFSTLEIQRTEQGDSAMYLCASGEQANNEQFFGPGTRLTVL.